The T cell receptor (beta chain) under discussion was sequenced for a study of blood T cell repertoires in COVID-19. As for the study in general: Whether acute or convalescent, the COVID-19 samples came from the United States, Italy and Spain. T cells, B-cell-depleted T cells, or PBMCs supplied cDNA or gDNA.

CDR3 size: 16 residues. From germline, CDR1 is PRHDT and CDR2 FYEKMQ (reference sequence). Trimming removed 5 bases from V and 0 bases from J, with 14 bases in between. How the authors handled the data: Nucleated cell counts were estimated from reference gene primer amplification. Libraries were prepared by immunoSEQ multiplex PCR; TCRdb keeps only in-frame clonotypes and omits some of them. V and J calls and clone size are those listed in that table; D and trimming were worked out from the DNA. In the table there are about 150,000 clones, over 75% of which are singletons. The chain couples TRBV13 to TRBJ2-4, with D possibly TRBD1 on 5 matching bases. Sequenced sample: peripheral blood. The TCR originated in a human donor in a cohort sampled during active COVID-19. The chain's CDR3 is CASSRRPGLAKNIQYF. DNA for the CDR3: TGTGCCAGCAGCCGAAGACCAGGGTTAGCCAAAAACATTCAGTACTTC.